One and the same sample provided the 20 T cell receptor beta chains below, sequenced in a study of blood T cell repertoires in COVID-19 (dated by TCRdb to the early 2020s). The library was generated by the immunoSEQ multiplex PCR assay. In TCRdb, the immuneACCESS table is reduced to in-frame sequences with V and J assigned. These tables do not hold every clone; where another copy was compared, an unresolved V gene accounts for under half, and the others remain unexplained. This sample is represented by under 300,000 clones; about 90% of them were singletons. The ten top clones hold 3.3% of the sample. Sequencing was done on a sample of PBMCs or T cells enriched from blood (not recorded which). The receptors were gathered from a woman aged 40 to 50 with acute COVID-19.

The chain uses TRBV11-3 and TRBJ2-1; 9 bases map to TRBD2. Trimming at V came to 1 base and at J to 5 bases, leaving 3 bases not matched to a gene. This CDR3 has 15 residues. The V gene's germline CDR1 is SGHNT and CDR2 YENEEA. As DNA, the CDR3 is TGTGCCAGCAGCTTAGGGCTAGCGGGAAACAATGAGCAGTTCTTC. It encodes CASSLGLAGNNEQFF.

The CDR3 DNA is TGTGCCAGCAGCCATTCATTAGAAGCGGGAGGGCCGGGACCCGGTGGCGGGGAGCTGTTTTTT. Protein sequence: CASSHSLEAGGPGPGGGELFF. This chain joins TRBV9 and TRBJ2-2, with TRBD2 identical over 10 bases. Trimming at V came to 4 bases and at J to 7 bases, leaving 25 bases not matched to a gene. The CDR3 has 21 amino acids. Germline values: CDR1 SGDLS, CDR2 YYNGEE.

The gene calls are TRBV18 and TRBJ1-1, with TRBD1 as a possible D gene (5 bases). Between the trimmed V and J ends, which lost 0 bases and 0 bases, there was a span of 8 bases. Germline CDR1 reads KGHSH; CDR2 reads LQKENI. The CDR3 is 15 amino acids. Here the CDR3 DNA reads TGTGCCAGCTCACCACCGTGGGGGGTGAACACTGAAGCTTTCTTT. It codes for CASSPPWGVNTEAFF.

This chain connects TRBV29-1 to TRBJ1-1; TRBD1 might be the D (6 bases). Trimming removed 6 bases at V and 2 bases at J, with 13 bases between. Germline CDR1 is SQVTM and CDR2 is ANQGSEA. CDR3 length: 13 amino acids. The DNA of the CDR3 is TGCAGCGTCGTCAGGGGTTCCAACACTGAAGCTTTCTTT. Residues: CSVVRGSNTEAFF. The whole variable domain, filled in from reference TRBV29-1 and TRBJ1-1, reads SAVISQKPSRDICQRGTSLTIQCQVDSQVTMMFWYRQQPGQSLTLIATANQGSEATYESGFVIDKFPISRPNLTFSTLTVSNMSPEDSSIYLCSVVRGSNTEAFFGQGTRLTVV.

This chain connects TRBV11-3 to TRBJ2-2; D may be TRBD1 (6 bases). The length of the CDR3 is 19 residues. The ends were cut back, 1 base at V and 4 bases at J, with 22 bases in the middle. CDR1 and CDR2 (germline): SGHNT, YENEEA. CDR3 in DNA: TGTGCCAGCAGCTTAGCGAAAAGACAGGCAGATTGGGGCACCGGGGAGCTGTTTTTT. Translated: CASSLAKRQADWGTGELFF. The full variable domain, its missing parts supplied by reference TRBV11-3 and TRBJ2-2, is EAGVVQSPRYKIIEKKQPVAFWCNPISGHNTLYWYLQNLGQGPELLIRYENEEAVDDSQLPKDRFSAERLKGVDSTLKIQPAELGDSAVYLCASSLAKRQADWGTGELFFGEGSRLTVL.

The rearrangement links TRBV11-2 to TRBJ2-1; D is unresolved. The CDR3 runs 15 residues. The ends were cut back, 2 bases at V and 6 bases at J, with 14 bases in the middle. Germline values: CDR1 SGHAT, CDR2 FQNNGV. DNA for the CDR3: TGTGCCAGCAGCTTAATTCCTCCTCCACTCAATGAGCAGTTCTTC. It encodes CASSLIPPPLNEQFF.

The chain recombines TRBV3-1 (or the pseudogene TRBV3-2) with TRBJ2-1, with a tentative D call TRBD2 (6 bases). Between the trimmed V and J ends, which lost 4 bases and 9 bases, there was a span of 10 bases. Germline CDR1 LGHDT, CDR2 YNNKEL (reference sequence). CDR3 size: 12 residues. The CDR3, as DNA: TGTGCCAGCAGCCTCGGGAGCGCTGAGCAGTTCTTC. Protein: CASSLGSAEQFF.

The V call is TRBV11-2, the J call TRBJ2-1; TRBD1 agrees at 10 bases. There are 18 residues in the CDR3. V lost 2 bases and J lost 7; bases outside the gene matches: 14. Germline loops: CDR1 SGHAT, CDR2 FQNNGV. The CDR3 region has the DNA TGTGCCAGCAGCTTATTATCGGTGGGGACAGGGGTTCAAAATGAGCAGTTCTTC. This encodes CASSLLSVGTGVQNEQFF.

The chain employs TRBV11-3 and TRBJ1-2; the D gene is possibly TRBD1 (5 bases). Germline V gene sequence: CDR1 SGHNT, CDR2 YENEEA. This CDR3 has 13 residues. V lost 1 base and J 4 bases, leaving 7 bases between the germline ends. The CDR3 loop is CASSLGGGYGYTF. As DNA, the CDR3 is TGTGCCAGCAGCTTAGGCGGGGGCTATGGCTACACCTTC.

The chain links TRBV5-6 to TRBJ2-7, with TRBD1 as a possible D gene (5 bases). The germline CDR1 and CDR2 sequences are SGHDT and YYEEEE. V was shortened by 0 bases and J by 5 bases, with 9 bases between the two germline ends. CDR3 size: 13 residues. The DNA for the CDR3 is TGTGCCAGCAGCTTGGTCAGGGTAAACGAGCAGTACTTC. This codes for CASSLVRVNEQYF.

V gene TRBV25-1 combines with J gene TRBJ1-4, with TRBD1 matching 7 bases. The CDR3 extends over 16 amino acids. Germline values: CDR1 MGHDK, CDR2 SYGVNS. The trim removed 1 base at V and 8 bases at J, leaving 10 bases unmatched. In DNA, the CDR3 is TGTGCCAGCAGTGAATGGGCAGGGGGACTCGGAGAAAAACTGTTTTTT. Protein: CASSEWAGGLGEKLFF.

Only a few counts were recorded for this clone. CDR3 coding DNA: TGTGCCAGTTCCGGACTGTTGGAGTACAATGAGCAGTTCTTC. Protein sequence: CASSGLLEYNEQFF. J is TRBJ2-1 and V is TRBV19; maybe TRBD2 (5 bases). The V end lost 8 bases, the J end lost 4 bases, and 15 bases lay between the germline ends. The length of the CDR3 is 14 residues. The germline V gene encodes CDR1 LNHDA and CDR2 SQIVND (reference sequence).

The chain joins TRBV29-1 to TRBJ2-2; 10 bases are shared with TRBD2. CDR1 SQVTM and CDR2 ANQGSEA come from the germline V gene. The CDR3 contains 12 residues. Trimming at V came to 6 bases and at J to 9 bases, leaving 4 bases not matched to a gene. The CDR3 DNA is TGCAGCGTAGCGGGAGGGCCGAGGGAGCTGTTTTTT. It translates to CSVAGGPRELFF.

The V call is TRBV27, the J call TRBJ2-1; D gene ambiguous. In germline, CDR1 is MNHEY, CDR2 SMNVEV (reference sequence). V was trimmed by 3 bases and J by 4 bases, leaving 7 bases between them. CDR3 length: 13 residues. CDR3 sequence: CASSFARYNEQFF. DNA for the CDR3: TGTGCCAGCAGTTTTGCCAGATACAATGAGCAGTTCTTC.

The rearrangement uses TRBV25-1 and TRBJ2-7; the D gene is possibly TRBD1 (6 bases). CDR3 length: 11 residues. Looked up from germline, CDR1 is MGHDK and CDR2 is SYGVNS. Trimming took 6 bases from V and 6 from J, leaving 9 bases between them. DNA for the CDR3: TGTGCCAGCAGCAGGGGAAGCGAGCAGTACTTC. Its translation is CASSRGSEQYF.

This chain joins TRBV2 and TRBJ2-1; 11 bases match TRBD2. The CDR3 length is 21 residues. The V segment lost 7 bases and the J segment 7 bases; nucleotides outside the gene matches: 27. Germline CDR1 and CDR2: SNHLY and FYNNEI. CDR3 sequence reads: CASTLVPRTGTSGGGGNEQFF. The DNA of the CDR3 is TGTGCCAGCACCCTAGTTCCCAGAACCGGGACTAGCGGTGGGGGGGGGAATGAGCAGTTCTTC.

The chain uses TRBV12-5 and TRBJ1-4; no definite D call. The CDR3 length is 14 residues. Germline V gene lookup returns CDR1 LGHNT and CDR2 FRNRAP. Trimming took off 4 bases at V and 6 bases at J, with 12 bases between the two ends. CDR3 bases: TGTGCTAGTGGTTACGGGATCGCAGATGAAAAACTGTTTTTT. Protein product: CASGYGIADEKLFF.

The table lists this clone with a count of one. The chain carries TRBV19 and TRBJ1-2, with a tentative D call TRBD1 (5 bases). Deletions cut 5 bases from V and 8 bases from J, with 18 bases between. Per germline, CDR1 LNHDA and CDR2 SQIVND (reference sequence). The CDR3 covers 14 residues. The DNA for the CDR3 is TGTGCCAGTAGTGGGGGACTTAATCTACGGGGCTACACCTTC. This translates into CASSGGLNLRGYTF.

Comments on this clone: One end of the junction varies from germline; a read error may be responsible. J is TRBJ1-2 and V is TRBV20-1; 7 bases match TRBD1. Germline V CDR1 and CDR2: DFQATT, SNEGSKA (reference sequence). The CDR3 consists of 13 residues. In nucleotides, the CDR3 is TGCAGTGCTAGTCAGGAGGGGGCCTATAGCTACACCTTC. This gives the protein CSASQEGAYSYTF.

This clone was picked up a small number of times. The chain carries TRBV19 and TRBJ2-2; weak D call: TRBD2 (6 bases). CDR3 length: 16 residues. V was trimmed by 8 bases and J by 0 bases, leaving 16 bases between them. CDR1 and CDR2 from the germline V gene are LNHDA and SQIVND (reference sequence). The CDR3 DNA is TGTGCCAGTTTACCTGGAGGGTGGGCGAACACCGGGGAGCTGTTTTTT. Amino acids: CASLPGGWANTGELFF.